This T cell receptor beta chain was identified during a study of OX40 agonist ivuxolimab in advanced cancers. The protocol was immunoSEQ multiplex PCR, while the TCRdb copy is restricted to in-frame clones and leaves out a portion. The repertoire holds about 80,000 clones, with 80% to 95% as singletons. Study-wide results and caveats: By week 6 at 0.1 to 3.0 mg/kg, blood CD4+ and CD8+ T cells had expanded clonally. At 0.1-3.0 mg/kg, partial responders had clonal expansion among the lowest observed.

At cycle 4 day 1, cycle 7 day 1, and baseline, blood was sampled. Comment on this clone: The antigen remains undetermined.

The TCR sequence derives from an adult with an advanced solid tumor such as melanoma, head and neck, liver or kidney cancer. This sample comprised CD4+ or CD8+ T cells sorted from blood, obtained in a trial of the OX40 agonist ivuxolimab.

The CDR3 nucleotides are TGTGCCAGCAGCTTAGAGGGGACAACTGAAAAACTGTTTTTT. This codes for CASSLEGTTEKLFF. The chain recombines TRBV7-6 with TRBJ1-4; D is perhaps TRBD1 (6 bases). With 1 base removed from V and 7 bases from J, the gap between germline ends came to 10 bases. The CDR3 has 14 residues. CDR1 is SGHVS and CDR2 is FNYEAQ in the germline V gene.